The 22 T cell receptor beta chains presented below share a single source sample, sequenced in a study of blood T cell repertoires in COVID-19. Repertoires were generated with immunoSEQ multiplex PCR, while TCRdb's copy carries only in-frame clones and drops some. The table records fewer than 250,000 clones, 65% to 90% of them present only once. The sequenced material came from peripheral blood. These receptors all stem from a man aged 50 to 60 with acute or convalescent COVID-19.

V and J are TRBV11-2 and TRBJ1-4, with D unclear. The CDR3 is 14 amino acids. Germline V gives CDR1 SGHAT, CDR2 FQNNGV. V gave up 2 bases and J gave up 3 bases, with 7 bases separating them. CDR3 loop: CASSLRHPNEKLFF. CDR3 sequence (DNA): TGTGCCAGCAGCTTAAGACATCCTAATGAAAAACTGTTTTTT.

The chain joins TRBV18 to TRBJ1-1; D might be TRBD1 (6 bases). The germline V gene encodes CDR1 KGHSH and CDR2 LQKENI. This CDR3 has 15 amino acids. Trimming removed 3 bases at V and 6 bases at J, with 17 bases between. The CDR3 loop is CASSPRIGGGPEAFF. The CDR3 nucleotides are TGTGCCAGCTCACCCCGGATAGGGGGGGGCCCTGAAGCTTTCTTT. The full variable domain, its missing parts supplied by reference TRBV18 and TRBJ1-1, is NAGVMQNPRHLVRRRGQEARLRCSPMKGHSHVYWYRQLPEEGLKFMVYLQKENIIDESGMPKERFSAEFPKEGPSILRIQQVVRGDSAAYFCASSPRIGGGPEAFFGQGTRLTVV.

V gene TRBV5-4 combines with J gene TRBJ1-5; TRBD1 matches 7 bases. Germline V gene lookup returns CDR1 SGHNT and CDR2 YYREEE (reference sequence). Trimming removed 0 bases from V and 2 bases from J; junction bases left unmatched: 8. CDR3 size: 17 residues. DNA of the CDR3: TGTGCCAGCAGCTTGGGTGGAGGGGGCAACGGCAATCAGCCCCAGCATTTT. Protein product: CASSLGGGGNGNQPQHF. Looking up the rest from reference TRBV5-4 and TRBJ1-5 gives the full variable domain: ETGVTQSPTHLIKTRGQQVTLRCSSQSGHNTVSWYQQALGQGPQFIFQYYREEENGRGNFPPRFSGLQFPNYSSELNVNALELDDSALYLCASSLGGGGNGNQPQHFGDGTRLSIL.

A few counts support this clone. The CDR3 spells CASSIDKGAGRSYNEQFF. The CDR3 DNA follows: TGTGCCAGTAGTATAGATAAAGGCGCAGGGCGCTCCTACAATGAGCAGTTCTTC. V and J are TRBV19 and TRBJ2-1; tentatively, D is TRBD1 (5 bases). V lost 0 bases and J lost 0, with 15 bases in between. CDR3 length equals 18 residues. Germline CDR1 LNHDA, CDR2 SQIVND (reference sequence).

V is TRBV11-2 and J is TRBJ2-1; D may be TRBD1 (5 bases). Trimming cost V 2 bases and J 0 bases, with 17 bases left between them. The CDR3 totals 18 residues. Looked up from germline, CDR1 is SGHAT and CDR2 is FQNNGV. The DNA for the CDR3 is TGTGCCAGCAGCTTAATGGCAGGGCTACAGAGCTCCTACAATGAGCAGTTCTTC. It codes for CASSLMAGLQSSYNEQFF.

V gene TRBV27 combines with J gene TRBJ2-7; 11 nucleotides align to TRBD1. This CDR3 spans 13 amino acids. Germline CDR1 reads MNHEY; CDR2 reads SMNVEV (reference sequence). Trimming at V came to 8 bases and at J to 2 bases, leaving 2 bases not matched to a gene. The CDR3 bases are TGTGCCAGCGGACAGGGGGCGGCCTACGAGCAGTACTTC. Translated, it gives CASGQGAAYEQYF.

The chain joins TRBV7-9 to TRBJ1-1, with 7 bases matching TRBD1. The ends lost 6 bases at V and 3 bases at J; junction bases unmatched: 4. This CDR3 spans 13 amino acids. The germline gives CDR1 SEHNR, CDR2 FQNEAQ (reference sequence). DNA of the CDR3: TGTGCCAGCAGGCGCACAGGGGACACTGAAGCTTTCTTT. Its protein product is CASRRTGDTEAFF. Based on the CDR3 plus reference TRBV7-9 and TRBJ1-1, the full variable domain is DTGVSQNPRHKITKRGQNVTFRCDPISEHNRLYWYRQTLGQGPEFLTYFQNEAQLEKSRLLSDRFSAERPKGSFSTLEIQRTEQGDSAMYLCASRRTGDTEAFFGQGTRLTVV.

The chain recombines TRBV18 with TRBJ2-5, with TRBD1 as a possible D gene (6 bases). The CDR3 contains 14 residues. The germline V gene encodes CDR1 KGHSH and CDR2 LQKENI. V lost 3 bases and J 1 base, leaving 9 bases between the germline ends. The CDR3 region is CASSPRGSQETQYF. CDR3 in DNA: TGTGCCAGCTCACCGAGGGGGAGCCAAGAGACCCAGTACTTC.

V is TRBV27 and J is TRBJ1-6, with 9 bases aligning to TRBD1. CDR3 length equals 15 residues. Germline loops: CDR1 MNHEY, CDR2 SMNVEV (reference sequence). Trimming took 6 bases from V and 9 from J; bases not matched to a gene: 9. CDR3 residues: CASSLSGTGLSPLHF. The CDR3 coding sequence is TGTGCCAGCAGCCTCTCCGGGACAGGGCTTTCACCCCTCCACTTT.

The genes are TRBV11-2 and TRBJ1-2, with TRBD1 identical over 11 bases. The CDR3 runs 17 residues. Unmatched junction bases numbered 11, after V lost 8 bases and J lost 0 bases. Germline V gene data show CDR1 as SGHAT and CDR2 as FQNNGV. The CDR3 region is CASYDRDRGMTNYGYTF. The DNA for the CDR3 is TGTGCCAGCTATGATAGGGACAGGGGGATGACTAACTATGGCTACACCTTC.

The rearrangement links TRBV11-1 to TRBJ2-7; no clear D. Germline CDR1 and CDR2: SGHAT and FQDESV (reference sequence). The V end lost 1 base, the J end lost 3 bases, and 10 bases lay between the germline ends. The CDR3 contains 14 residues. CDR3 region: CASSLDFSGYEQYF. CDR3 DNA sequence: TGTGCCAGCAGCTTAGACTTTTCCGGCTACGAGCAGTACTTC.

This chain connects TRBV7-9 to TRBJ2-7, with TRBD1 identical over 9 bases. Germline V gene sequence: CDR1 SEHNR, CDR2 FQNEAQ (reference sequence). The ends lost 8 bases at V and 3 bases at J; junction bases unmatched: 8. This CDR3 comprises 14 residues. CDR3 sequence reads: CASEPSTGGYEQYF. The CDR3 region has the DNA TGTGCCAGCGAGCCCTCGACAGGGGGCTACGAGCAGTACTTC.

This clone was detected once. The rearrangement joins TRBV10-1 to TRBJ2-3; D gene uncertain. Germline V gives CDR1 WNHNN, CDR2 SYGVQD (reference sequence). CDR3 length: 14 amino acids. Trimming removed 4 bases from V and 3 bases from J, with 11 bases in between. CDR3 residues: CASSGLSRTDTQYF. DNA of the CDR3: TGCGCCAGCAGTGGATTGTCTAGGACAGATACGCAGTATTTT.

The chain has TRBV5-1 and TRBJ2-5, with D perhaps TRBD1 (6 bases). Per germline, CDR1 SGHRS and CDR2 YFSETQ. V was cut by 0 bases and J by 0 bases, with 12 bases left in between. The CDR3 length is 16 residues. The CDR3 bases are TGCGCCAGCAGCTTGGCTCTGGGGGCGAACCAAGAGACCCAGTACTTC. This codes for CASSLALGANQETQYF.

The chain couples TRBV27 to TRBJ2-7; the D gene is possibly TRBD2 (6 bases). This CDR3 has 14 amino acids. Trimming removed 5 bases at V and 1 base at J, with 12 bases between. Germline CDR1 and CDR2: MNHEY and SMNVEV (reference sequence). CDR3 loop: CASSLGRGSYEQYF. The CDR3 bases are TGTGCCAGCAGTCTAGGACGGGGGTCCTACGAGCAGTACTTC.

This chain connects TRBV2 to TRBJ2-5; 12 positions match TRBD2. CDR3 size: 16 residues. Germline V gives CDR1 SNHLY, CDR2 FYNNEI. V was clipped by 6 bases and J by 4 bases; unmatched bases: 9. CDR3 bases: TGTGCCAGCAGCGCCCGACTAGCGGGGGCCAGAGAGACCCAGTACTTC. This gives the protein CASSARLAGARETQYF.

CDR3 in DNA: TGTGCCAGTAGTATAGATTCCAGGGCCCTGGGCGGCTACACCTTC. Translation gives CASSIDSRALGGYTF. The chain employs TRBV19 and TRBJ1-2, with a weak D call TRBD1 (5 bases). V lost 0 bases to trimming and J lost 8 bases, with 16 bases between them. This CDR3 is built from 15 residues. Germline lookup yields CDR1 LNHDA and CDR2 SQIVND (reference sequence).

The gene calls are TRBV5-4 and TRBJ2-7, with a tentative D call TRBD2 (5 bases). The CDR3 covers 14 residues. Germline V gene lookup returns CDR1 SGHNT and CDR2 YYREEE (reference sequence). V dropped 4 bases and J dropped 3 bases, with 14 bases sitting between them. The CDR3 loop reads CASSPGGGRYEQYF. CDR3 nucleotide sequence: TGTGCCAGCAGCCCCGGAGGCGGGCGCTACGAGCAGTACTTC.

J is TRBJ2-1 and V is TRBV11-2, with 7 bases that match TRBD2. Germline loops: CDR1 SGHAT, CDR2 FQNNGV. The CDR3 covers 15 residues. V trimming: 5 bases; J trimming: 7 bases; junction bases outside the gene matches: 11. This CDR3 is CASSTDGRGGNEQFF. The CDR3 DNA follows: TGTGCCAGCAGCACCGATGGGAGGGGCGGTAATGAGCAGTTCTTC.

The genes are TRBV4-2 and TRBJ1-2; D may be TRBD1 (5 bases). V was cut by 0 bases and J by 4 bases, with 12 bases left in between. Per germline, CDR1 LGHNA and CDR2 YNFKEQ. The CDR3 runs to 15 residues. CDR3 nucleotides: TGTGCCAGCAGCCAAGATCTGGGGCAGGGCTATGGCTACACCTTC. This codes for CASSQDLGQGYGYTF.

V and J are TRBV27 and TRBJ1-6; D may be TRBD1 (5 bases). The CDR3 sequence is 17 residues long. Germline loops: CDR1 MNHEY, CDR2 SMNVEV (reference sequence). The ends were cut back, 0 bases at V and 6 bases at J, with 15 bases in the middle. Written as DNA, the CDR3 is TGTGCCAGCAGTTTATCGGGGAGGGGATCTACTAATTCACCCCTCCACTTT. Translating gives CASSLSGRGSTNSPLHF.

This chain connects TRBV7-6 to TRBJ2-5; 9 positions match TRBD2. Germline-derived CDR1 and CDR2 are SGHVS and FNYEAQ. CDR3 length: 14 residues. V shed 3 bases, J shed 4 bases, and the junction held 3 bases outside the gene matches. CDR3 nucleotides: TGTGCCAGCAGCTTCGCGGGGGGGGGAGAGACCCAGTACTTC. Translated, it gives CASSFAGGGETQYF.